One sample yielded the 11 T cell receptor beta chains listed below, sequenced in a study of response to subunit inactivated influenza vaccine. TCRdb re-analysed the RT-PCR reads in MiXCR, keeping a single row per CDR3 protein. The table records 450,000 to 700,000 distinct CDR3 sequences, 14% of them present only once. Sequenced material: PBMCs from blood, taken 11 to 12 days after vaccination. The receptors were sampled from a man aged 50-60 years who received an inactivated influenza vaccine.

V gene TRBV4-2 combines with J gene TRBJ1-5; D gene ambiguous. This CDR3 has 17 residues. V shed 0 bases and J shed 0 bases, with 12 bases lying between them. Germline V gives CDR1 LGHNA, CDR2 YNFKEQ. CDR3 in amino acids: CASSQDSRRYSNQPQHF. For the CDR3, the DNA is TGTGCCAGCAGCCAAGACAGCAGGCGATATAGCAATCAGCCCCAGCATTTT.

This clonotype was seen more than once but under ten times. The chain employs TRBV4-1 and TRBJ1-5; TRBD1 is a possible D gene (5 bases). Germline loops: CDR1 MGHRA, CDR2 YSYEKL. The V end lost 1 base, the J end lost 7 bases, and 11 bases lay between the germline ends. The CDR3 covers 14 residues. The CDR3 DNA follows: TGCGCCAGCAGCCAAGTCCAGGGAGGACAGCCCCAGCATTTT. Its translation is CASSQVQGGQPQHF.

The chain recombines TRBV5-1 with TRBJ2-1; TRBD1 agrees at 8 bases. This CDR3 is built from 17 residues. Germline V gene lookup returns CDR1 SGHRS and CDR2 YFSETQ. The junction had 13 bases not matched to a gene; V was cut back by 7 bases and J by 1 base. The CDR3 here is CASGGIQGVMSYNEQFF. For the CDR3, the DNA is TGCGCCAGCGGGGGGATACAGGGGGTTATGTCCTACAATGAGCAGTTCTTC.

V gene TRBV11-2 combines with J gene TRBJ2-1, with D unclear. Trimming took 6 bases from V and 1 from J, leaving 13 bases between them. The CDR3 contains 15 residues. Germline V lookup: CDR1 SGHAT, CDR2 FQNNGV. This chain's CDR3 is CASRGIWGSYNEQFF. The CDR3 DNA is TGTGCCAGCAGGGGGATTTGGGGTTCCTACAATGAGCAGTTCTTC.

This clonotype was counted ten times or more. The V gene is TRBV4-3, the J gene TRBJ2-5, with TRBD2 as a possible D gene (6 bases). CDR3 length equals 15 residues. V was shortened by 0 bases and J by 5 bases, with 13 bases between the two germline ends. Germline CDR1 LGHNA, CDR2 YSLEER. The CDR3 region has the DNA TGCGCCAGCAGCCAAGATGAGCTTGGGGGGGAGACCCAGTACTTC. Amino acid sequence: CASSQDELGGETQYF.

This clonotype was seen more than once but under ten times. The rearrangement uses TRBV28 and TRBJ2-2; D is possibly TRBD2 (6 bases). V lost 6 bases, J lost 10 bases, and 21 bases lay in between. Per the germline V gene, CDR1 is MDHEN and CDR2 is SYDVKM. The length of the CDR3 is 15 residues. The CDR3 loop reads CASSNFGGALVELFF. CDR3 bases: TGTGCCAGCAGCAACTTTGGCGGGGCTCTCGTGGAGCTGTTTTTT.

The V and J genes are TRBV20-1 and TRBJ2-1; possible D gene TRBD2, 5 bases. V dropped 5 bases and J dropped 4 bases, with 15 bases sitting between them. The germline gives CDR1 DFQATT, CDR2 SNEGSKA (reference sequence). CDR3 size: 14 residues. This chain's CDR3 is CSAQPLAGYNEQFF. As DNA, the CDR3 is TGCAGTGCTCAGCCGCTAGCAGGATACAATGAGCAGTTCTTC.

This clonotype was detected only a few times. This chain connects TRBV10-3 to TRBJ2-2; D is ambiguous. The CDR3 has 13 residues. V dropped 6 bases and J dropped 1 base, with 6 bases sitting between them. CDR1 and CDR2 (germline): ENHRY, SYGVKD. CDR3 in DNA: TGTGCCATCAGGGACGGGAACACCGGGGAGCTGTTTTTT. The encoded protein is CAIRDGNTGELFF.

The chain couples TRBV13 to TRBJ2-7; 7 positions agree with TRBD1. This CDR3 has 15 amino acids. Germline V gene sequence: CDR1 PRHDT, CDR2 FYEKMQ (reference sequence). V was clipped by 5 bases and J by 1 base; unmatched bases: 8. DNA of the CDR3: TGTGCCAGCAGCCGAGGGACAGCGATATCCTACGAGCAGTACTTC. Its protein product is CASSRGTAISYEQYF.

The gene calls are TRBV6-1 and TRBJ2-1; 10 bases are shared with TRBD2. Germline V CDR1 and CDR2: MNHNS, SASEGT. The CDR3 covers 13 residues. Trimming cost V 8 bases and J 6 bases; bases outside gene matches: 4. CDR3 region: CASGLAGVNEQFF. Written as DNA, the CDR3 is TGTGCCAGCGGTCTAGCGGGGGTCAATGAGCAGTTCTTC.

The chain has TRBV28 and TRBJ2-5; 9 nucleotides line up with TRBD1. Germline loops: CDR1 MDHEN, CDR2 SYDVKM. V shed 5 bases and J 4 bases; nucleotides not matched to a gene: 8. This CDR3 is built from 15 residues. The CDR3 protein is CASSDRDRVGETQYF. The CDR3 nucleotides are TGTGCCAGCAGTGACCGGGACAGGGTAGGAGAGACCCAGTACTTC.